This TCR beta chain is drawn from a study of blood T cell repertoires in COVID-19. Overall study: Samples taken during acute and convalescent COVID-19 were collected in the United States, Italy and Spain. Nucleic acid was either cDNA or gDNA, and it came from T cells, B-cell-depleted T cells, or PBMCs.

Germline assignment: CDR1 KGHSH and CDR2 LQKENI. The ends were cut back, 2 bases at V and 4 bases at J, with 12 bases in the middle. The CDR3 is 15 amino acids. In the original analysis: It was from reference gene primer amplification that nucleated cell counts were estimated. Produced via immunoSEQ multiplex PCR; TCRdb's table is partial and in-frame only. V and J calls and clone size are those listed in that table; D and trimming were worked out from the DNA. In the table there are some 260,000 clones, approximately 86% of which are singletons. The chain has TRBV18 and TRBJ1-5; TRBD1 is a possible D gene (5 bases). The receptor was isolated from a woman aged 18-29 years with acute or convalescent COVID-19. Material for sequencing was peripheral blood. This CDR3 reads CASSPSGAGNQPQHF. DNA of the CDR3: TGTGCCAGCTCACCAAGCGGGGCTGGGAATCAGCCCCAGCATTTT.